The table lists the clone carrying this T cell receptor (beta chain) with a few counts. Its matching antigen is unknown. TCRdb re-called the 5' RACE reads with MiXCR, one entry per CDR3 protein. The top ten clones hold approximately 2.1% of a sample with under 250,000 distinct CDR3 sequences, approximately 15% of them seen once. Germline assignment: CDR1 KGHSH and CDR2 LQKENI. The CDR3 has 17 amino acids. The V end lost 3 bases, the J end lost 3 bases, and 21 bases lay between the germline ends. The sample belongs to a study of T-cell memory formation after mild COVID-19. Study observations and caveats: The CD4+ clones that contracted clustered mainly within CM and EM, and the CD8+ clones concentrated in EMRA.

V usage is TRBV18 and J usage is TRBJ2-7, with D uncertain. Specimen: PBMCs or a T cell subset sorted from them (not recorded which). The TCR sequence derives from an adult woman who had mild COVID-19 (a few samples of this study predate the infection). Cell type and time point are not known. CDR3 DNA sequence: TGTGCCAGCTCACCTTCGATGGGCAGGAGTAGGATCTACGAGCAGTACTTC. Translated, it gives CASSPSMGRSRIYEQYF. Filled out from reference TRBV18 and TRBJ2-7, the complete variable domain reads NAGVMQNPRHLVRRRGQEARLRCSPMKGHSHVYWYRQLPEEGLKFMVYLQKENIIDESGMPKERFSAEFPKEGPSILRIQQVVRGDSAAYFCASSPSMGRSRIYEQYFGPGTRLTVT.